This T cell receptor beta chain originates from a study of identical twins. Whole-study results and caveats: Cord blood beta clonotypes that were abundant carried fewer insertions, and memory repertoires showed no such trend. The presence of invariant MAIT and iNKT cells could partly confound analyses of zero-insertion sequences.

The length of the CDR3 is 16 residues. The V and J ends lost 4 bases and 7 bases, in that order; junction bases with no gene match: 8. CDR1 SGHRS and CDR2 YFSETQ come from the germline V gene. Healthy Caucasians alone served as donors. Unique molecular identifiers were present on the cDNA, which also gained a universal primer site by template switching. TCRdb processed the 5' RACE reads anew with MiXCR; each CDR3 protein has one entry. The data contain hundreds of thousands of distinct CDR3 sequences, less than 9% of them seen just once; the ten biggest clones take up more than 2%. This clonotype was observed a few times. Its antigen is still unknown. The sample also formed part of further work on yellow fever vaccine responses in identical twins.

The clonotype was recovered from a woman younger than 30 in good health. Material for sequencing was memory (CD45RO+) T cells sorted from blood. The chain recombines TRBV5-1 with TRBJ2-1; 13 positions match TRBD2. The CDR3: CASSKTSGGPRNEQFF. CDR3 DNA: TGCGCCAGCAGCAAGACTAGCGGGGGGCCGAGGAATGAGCAGTTCTTC.